This is a list of T cell receptor beta chains from one sample in a study of cytomegalovirus exposure and HLA in healthy donors. Sequencing was performed with immunoSEQ multiplex PCR; in TCRdb, only in-frame clones are kept and a portion is missing. The table records 200,000 to 250,000 clones, 75% to 85% of them present only once. Sequenced input: PBMCs. These receptor sequences come from a woman aged 60-75 years in good health and CMV-seropositive. The CDR3 runs from the conserved cysteine through the conserved F or W. The D gene is left open where the match is weak. Rows may omit the clone size; those that give it use once, few, many or a size class.

V,D,size,J,CDR3,DNA
TRBV5-4,TRBD1,-,TRBJ1-2,CASSLLGGGYGYTF,TGTGCCAGCAGCTTGTTAGGGGGCGGTTATGGCTACACCTTC
TRBV27,TRBD2,-,TRBJ2-3,CASSRTSGSTDTQYF,TGTGCCAGCAGCAGGACTAGCGGCAGCACAGATACGCAGTATTTT
TRBV4-3,-,-,TRBJ1-5,CASSQDGSNQPQHF,TGCGCCAGCAGCCAAGACGGGAGCAATCAGCCCCAGCATTTT
TRBV7-9,-,-,TRBJ1-4,CASSFSKPTLNEKLFF,TGTGCCAGCAGCTTCTCTAAACCGACTTTAAATGAAAAACTGTTTTTT
TRBV29-1,TRBD1,few,TRBJ2-5,CSVRQGRETQYF,TGCAGCGTTAGACAGGGGCGAGAGACCCAGTACTTC
TRBV5-4,-,few,TRBJ2-1,CASSPDYQNYNEQFF,TGTGCCAGCAGCCCCGACTACCAGAACTACAATGAGCAGTTCTTC
TRBV29-1,-,-,TRBJ1-3,CSVAVGNTIYF,TGCAGCGTTGCGGTTGGAAACACCATATATTTT
TRBV19,-,few,TRBJ1-1,CASSIGSGNTEAFF,TGTGCCAGTAGTATAGGTTCAGGTAACACTGAAGCTTTCTTT
TRBV5-1,-,-,TRBJ2-5,CASSFSDIQETQYF,TGCGCCAGCAGCTTTTCGGACATCCAAGAGACCCAGTACTTC
TRBV30,TRBD1,-,TRBJ1-5,CAWSGTGVNQPQHF,TGTGCCTGGAGTGGGACAGGGGTGAATCAGCCCCAGCATTTT
TRBV7-9,-,-,TRBJ2-7,CASSLVADEQYF,TGTGCCAGCAGCTTAGTGGCGGACGAGCAGTACTTC
TRBV5-1,TRBD2,-,TRBJ2-4,CASSFLLAGLALLAKNIQYF,TGCGCCAGCAGCTTCCTACTAGCGGGATTGGCTTTGTTAGCCAAAAACATTCAGTACTTC
TRBV25-1,TRBD1,-,TRBJ1-2,CASSADRGRNYGYTF,TGTGCCAGCAGTGCGGACAGGGGGCGGAACTATGGCTACACCTTC
TRBV7-8,-,-,TRBJ1-3,CASSSTGNTIYF,TGTGCCAGCAGCTCAACTGGAAACACCATATATTTT
TRBV5-6,TRBD1,-,TRBJ1-4,CASSATTGGREKLFF,TGTGCCAGCAGCGCAACGACAGGGGGCCGAGAAAAACTGTTTTTT